Reported below is one T cell receptor beta chain. Its antigen is unknown. This sample stems from a study of cytomegalovirus exposure and HLA in healthy donors. For the study at large: Among 150 million to 200 million T cells, an earlier analysis found around 100 million unique TCR beta sequences. Whole-study results and caveats: In an earlier analysis, productive rearrangement rates for most beta V segments clustered near 87% or 30%. TCR beta sequences reportedly predicted most subjects' HLA-A and HLA-B alleles accurately. The study labeled approximately 150 TCR beta chains cytomegalovirus-associated.

V was pared by 3 bases and J by 3 bases, with 6 bases between. The CDR3 length is 13 residues. CDR1 MDHEN and CDR2 SYDVKM come from the germline V gene. PCR was performed using 60 Vbeta and 13 Jbeta primers. Assay used: immunoSEQ multiplex PCR; TCRdb lists only in-frame clones, some missing. The repertoire has more than 85,000 clones, 80% of them found once; the top ten carry over 2.5%. The receptor's source is an older woman in good health and CMV-seropositive. The J gene is TRBJ2-1, the V gene TRBV28, with no clear D. The sample consisted of PBMCs. The CDR3 DNA reads as TGTGCCAGCAGTTTCCCGGGCTACAATGAGCAGTTCTTC. Its translation is CASSFPGYNEQFF.